This entry is about one T cell receptor (beta chain). The antigen remains unidentified. Data came from immunoSEQ multiplex PCR; TCRdb stores just in-frame clones and leaves some out. In the table there are some 140,000 clones, around 93% of which are singletons. These data belong to a study of T cell responses to AZD1222 COVID-19 vaccine. Study-wide background: Analysis merged second doses at about 4 or about 12 weeks. Study conclusions and caveats: When two AZD1222 doses had been given, Spike-specific TCR breadth and depth rose.

The length of the CDR3 is 13 residues. CDR1 is SGHRS and CDR2 is YFSETQ in the germline V gene. The V end lost 9 bases, the J end lost 1 base, and 13 bases lay between the germline ends. The sequencing used peripheral blood, collected on day 0 of AZD1222 vaccination. The receptor was isolated from an adult in good health. The chain recombines TRBV5-1 with TRBJ1-1; D not resolved. The CDR3 DNA reads as TGCGCCACCAAGATGCGGGGGAACACTGAAGCTTTCTTT. Its translation: CATKMRGNTEAFF.